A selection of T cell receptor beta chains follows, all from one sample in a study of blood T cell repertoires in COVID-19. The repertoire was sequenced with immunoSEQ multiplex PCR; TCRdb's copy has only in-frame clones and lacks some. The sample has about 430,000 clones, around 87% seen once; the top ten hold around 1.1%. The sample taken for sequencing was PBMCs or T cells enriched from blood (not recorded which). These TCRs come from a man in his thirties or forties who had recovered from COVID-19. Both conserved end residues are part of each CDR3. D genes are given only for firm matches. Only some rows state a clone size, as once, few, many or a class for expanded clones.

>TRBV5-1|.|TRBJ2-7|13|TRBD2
TGCGCCAGCAGCTTGGCCGGGACTACCAAGCAGTACTTC
CASSLAGTTKQYF
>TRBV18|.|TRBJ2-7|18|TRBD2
TGTGCCAGCTCCCGCATGGGACTAGCGGGAGGAACCACCTACGAGCAGTACTTC
CASSRMGLAGGTTYEQYF
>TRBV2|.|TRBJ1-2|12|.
TGTGCCAGCCTGCTAGGGGCAGGCGGCTACACCTTC
CASLLGAGGYTF
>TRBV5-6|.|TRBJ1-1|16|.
TGTGCCAGCAGCCTTCGCCCCTGGGGCCGTAGCACTGAAGCTTTCTTT
CASSLRPWGRSTEAFF
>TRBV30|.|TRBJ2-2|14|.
TGTGCCTGGACAGGGCAATGGAACACCGGGGAGCTGTTTTTT
CAWTGQWNTGELFF
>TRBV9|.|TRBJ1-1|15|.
TGTGCCAGCAGCGTAGCTCCTGGGGGGGCCACTGAAGCTTTCTTT
CASSVAPGGATEAFF
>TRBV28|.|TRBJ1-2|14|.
TGTGCCAGCGATCCGGGACACGGGGACTATGGCTACACCTTC
CASDPGHGDYGYTF
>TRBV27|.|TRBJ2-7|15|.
TGTGCCAGCAGTACCTCCGGCGGGCCTCCCGGCGAGCAGTACTTC
CASSTSGGPPGEQYF
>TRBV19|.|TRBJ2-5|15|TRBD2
TGTGCCAGTAGTAGGTGGACTAGCGACCAAGAGACCCAGTACTTC
CASSRWTSDQETQYF
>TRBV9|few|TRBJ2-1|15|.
TGTGCCAGCAGCGTAGATTTACCCCTTAGTAATGAGCAGTTCTTC
CASSVDLPLSNEQFF
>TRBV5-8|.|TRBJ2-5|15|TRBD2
TGTGCCAGCAGCGGCCAGGGACTAGCGGAAGAGACCCAGTACTTC
CASSGQGLAEETQYF
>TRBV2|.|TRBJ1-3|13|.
TGTGCCAGTACGGTCGACAGCGGAAACACCATATATTTT
CASTVDSGNTIYF
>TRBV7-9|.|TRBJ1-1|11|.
TGTGCCAGCAGCTGGCGACAGGAAGCTTTCTTT
CASSWRQEAFF
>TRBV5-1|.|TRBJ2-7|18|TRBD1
TGCGCCAGCAGCCTCACCCCGACAGGGACATCGGGCTCCTACGAGCAGTACTTC
CASSLTPTGTSGSYEQYF
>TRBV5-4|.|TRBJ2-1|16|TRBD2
TGTGCCAGCAGCGGTCCTAGCGGGGGTTCCTACAATGAGCAGTTCTTC
CASSGPSGGSYNEQFF
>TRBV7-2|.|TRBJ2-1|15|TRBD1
TGTGCCAGCAGGCGACAGGGGGCGGCCTACAATGAGCAGTTCTTC
CASRRQGAAYNEQFF
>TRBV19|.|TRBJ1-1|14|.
TGTGCCAGTAGTATAGAGGCGGGGAGGACTGAAGCTTTCTTT
CASSIEAGRTEAFF
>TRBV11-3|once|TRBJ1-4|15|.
TGTGCCAGCAGCCCGGGACTCTCAACGAATGAAAAACTGTTTTTT
CASSPGLSTNEKLFF